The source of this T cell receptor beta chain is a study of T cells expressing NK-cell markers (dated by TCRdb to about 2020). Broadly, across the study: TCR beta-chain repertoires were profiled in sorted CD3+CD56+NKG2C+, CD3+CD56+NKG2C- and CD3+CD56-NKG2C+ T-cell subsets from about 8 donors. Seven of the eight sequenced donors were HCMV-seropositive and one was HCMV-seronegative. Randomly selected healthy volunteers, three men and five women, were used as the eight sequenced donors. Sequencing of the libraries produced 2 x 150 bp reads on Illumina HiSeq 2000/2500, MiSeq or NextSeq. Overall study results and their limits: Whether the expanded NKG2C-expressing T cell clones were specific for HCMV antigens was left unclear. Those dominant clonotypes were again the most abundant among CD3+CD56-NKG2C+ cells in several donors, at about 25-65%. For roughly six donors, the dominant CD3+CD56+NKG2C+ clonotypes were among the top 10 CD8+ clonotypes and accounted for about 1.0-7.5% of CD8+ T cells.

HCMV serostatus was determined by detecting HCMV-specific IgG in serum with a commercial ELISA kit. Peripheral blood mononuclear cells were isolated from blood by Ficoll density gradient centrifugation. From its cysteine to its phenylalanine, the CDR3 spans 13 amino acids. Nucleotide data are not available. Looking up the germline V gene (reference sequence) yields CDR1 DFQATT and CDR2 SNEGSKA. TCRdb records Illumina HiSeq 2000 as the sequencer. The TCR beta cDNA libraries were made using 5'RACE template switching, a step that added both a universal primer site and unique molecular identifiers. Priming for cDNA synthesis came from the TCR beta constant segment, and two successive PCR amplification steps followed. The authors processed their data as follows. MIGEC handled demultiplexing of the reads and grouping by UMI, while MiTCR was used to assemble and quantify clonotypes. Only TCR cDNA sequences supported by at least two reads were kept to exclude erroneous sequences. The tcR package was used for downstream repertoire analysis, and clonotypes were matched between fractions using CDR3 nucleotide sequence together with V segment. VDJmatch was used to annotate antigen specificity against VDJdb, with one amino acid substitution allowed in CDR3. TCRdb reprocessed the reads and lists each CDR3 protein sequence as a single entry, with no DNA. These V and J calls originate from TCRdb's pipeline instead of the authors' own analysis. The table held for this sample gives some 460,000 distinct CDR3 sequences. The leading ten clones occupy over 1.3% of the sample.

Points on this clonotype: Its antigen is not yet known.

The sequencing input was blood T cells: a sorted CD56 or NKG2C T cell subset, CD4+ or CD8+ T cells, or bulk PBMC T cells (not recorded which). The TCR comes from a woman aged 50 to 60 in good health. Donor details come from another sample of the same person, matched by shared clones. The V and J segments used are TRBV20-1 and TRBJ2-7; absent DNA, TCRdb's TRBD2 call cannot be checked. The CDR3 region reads CSARVGTSREQYF.